This TCR beta chain was found in a study of T cells in Graves' hyperthyroidism and ophthalmopathy. Findings and caveats of the study: Also found in blood were most expanded thyroid clonotypes above 0.001.

Amplified TCR beta CDR3 regions came from RNA transcripts. The HTBI primer set served for first-round RT-PCR of the TCR CDR3. TCRdb recomputed calls from the multiplex PCR reads with MiXCR, one row per CDR3 protein. The sample includes about 350,000 distinct CDR3 sequences, about 15% of them seen just once. This clonotype was picked up many times. What it recognizes is unknown. Over 18 months, lack of ophthalmopathy progression marked Graves' hyperthyroidism as stable. Hyperthyroidism had been newly diagnosed in patients aged 18 to 65, and its duration was under 2 months. The V end was cut by 6 bases, the J end by 2 bases, with 8 bases between. This CDR3 contains 13 residues. The V gene's germline CDR1 is MNHEY and CDR2 SMNVEV (reference sequence).

The J gene is TRBJ2-1, the V gene TRBV27, with D unclear. The source material was blood. This clonotype was sampled from a woman between 25 and 40 years old with Graves' hyperthyroidism. The CDR3 bases are TGTGCCAGCAGGGGGTGGACCTACAATGAGCAGTTCTTC. Translated: CASRGWTYNEQFF.